This entry features one TCR beta chain sequence. What this receptor recognizes is not known. Base qualities are not at hand, and no much larger clone is one base apart. This sample includes further DNA sequences coding for the same CDR3. Each donor gave one peripheral blood draw, averaging approximately 120 mL, which was collected into heparinised tubes. Using a panel that included CD45RO, CCR7, CD25, CD127, CD95 and CD27, naive, central memory, regulatory and stem cell-like memory CD4+ T cells were sorted on a BD FACSAria II. All sorted populations exceeded 95% purity. PBMCs were isolated right away by Lymphoprep density gradient centrifugation and were stained directly, without culture. So that batch effects would be minimized, each experiment stained and sorted samples in pairs, pairing one healthy donor with one patient. Clipping removes 5 bases from V and 4 bases from J, with 1 as the unmatched junction base count. From the germline V gene (reference sequence), CDR1 is DFQATT and CDR2 is SNEGSKA. From the cysteine through the phenylalanine, the CDR3 covers 11 amino acids. The retained sequence is limited to the CDR3, 33 bases, with the frame set at the first base.

The sample is drawn from a study of beta chain features in type 1 diabetes (dated by TCRdb to 2016 to 2018). Describing the broader study: Patients and healthy donors did not differ in mean age, gender distribution, total cell number or subset yield. A total of 100 million to 140 million sorted cells were examined across all samples, and the number of cells per subset was strongly correlated with RNA yield. In the study, recently diagnosed type 1 diabetes patients and matched healthy donors were compared on the TCRB repertoires of their sorted circulating CD4+ T cell subsets. Whereas all 30 or so donors provided naive and central memory subsets, regulatory and stem cell-like memory subsets were isolated from just 8 patients and roughly eight healthy donors. What the work shows at the level of the full study, not this receptor alone: Naive, central memory and regulatory TCRB repertoires appeared more similar among patients than among healthy donors. PCR may preferentially amplify shorter templates, but because patient and control samples were amplified and corrected together, any resulting skew would affect both groups equally. Because cDNA rather than genomic DNA was sequenced, highly expressing activated cells could have been over-represented, although no difference in activation and CD3 levels was found between groups. Type 1 diabetes patients showed a moderate but significant shortening of TCRB CDR3 length in all four CD4+ subsets. At VDJ recombination sites, patients with type 1 diabetes made fewer insertions and deleted more nucleotides, a pattern implying thymic rearrangement abnormalities. Because the HLA sub-analyses included only small numbers of individuals, any influence of HLA type on TCRB rearrangement was left unresolved.

The entire amount of isolated RNA was reverse transcribed using the High Capacity cDNA Reverse Transcription Kit, so the sequenced TCRB transcripts were expressed ones. Deep immunoSEQ sequencing was performed on naive, central memory and regulatory T cell samples, with an average of around 3.5 million total reads per sample. Sorted cells were lysed in RLT buffer, and RNA was extracted using DNase-treated RNeasy Micro or Mini kits according to cell number. To prevent cross-contamination, each cell subset was processed individually, whereas patient and healthy donor samples were processed jointly. Using the immunoSEQ multiplex PCR, TCRB sequences were amplified from cDNA into 87-bp fragments spanning the CDR3 region. The amplicons were sequenced using the Illumina HiSeq platform. As for the original processing: Synthetic template baselines were used to correct PCR bias computationally, reads within Hamming distance 2 were collapsed, and singletons that could not be merged were discarded. By aligning reads against IMGT, V, D and J genes, CDR3 length, and insertions or deletions at six rearrangement sites were assigned. Within each subset, clonotype counts were normalized to sorted cell number, and only after that were true diversity and Gini coefficients computed with the tcR R package. The overlap coefficient, calculated on TCRB nucleotide sequences, was used to quantify repertoire sharing. Out-of-frame TCRB sequences from naive cells were analyzed to stand in for the pre-selection repertoire. TCRdb took over this immuneACCESS table, retaining in-frame rearrangements with V and J assigned. Such tables are incomplete; in checked studies, under half of the missing clones stem from an unresolved V gene, and the remainder is unexplained. V and J calls and clone size come straight from that table; D and trimming were deduced from the DNA. A total of hundreds of thousands of clones appear in this sample, around 15% of them only once. Just under 0.04% of the sample belongs to the ten largest clones.

This receptor chain uses TRBV20-1 and TRBJ1-2; the central 7 bases match TRBD1. The receptor's source is a man younger than 35 with type 1 diabetes. Sequencing was performed on naive CD4+ T cells from blood. The meaning of the sample's cell subset or site label: true naive CD4+ T cells. The DNA sequence is TGCAGTGCTCGACAGGGCTATGGCTACACCTTC. The translation is CSARQGYGYTF.